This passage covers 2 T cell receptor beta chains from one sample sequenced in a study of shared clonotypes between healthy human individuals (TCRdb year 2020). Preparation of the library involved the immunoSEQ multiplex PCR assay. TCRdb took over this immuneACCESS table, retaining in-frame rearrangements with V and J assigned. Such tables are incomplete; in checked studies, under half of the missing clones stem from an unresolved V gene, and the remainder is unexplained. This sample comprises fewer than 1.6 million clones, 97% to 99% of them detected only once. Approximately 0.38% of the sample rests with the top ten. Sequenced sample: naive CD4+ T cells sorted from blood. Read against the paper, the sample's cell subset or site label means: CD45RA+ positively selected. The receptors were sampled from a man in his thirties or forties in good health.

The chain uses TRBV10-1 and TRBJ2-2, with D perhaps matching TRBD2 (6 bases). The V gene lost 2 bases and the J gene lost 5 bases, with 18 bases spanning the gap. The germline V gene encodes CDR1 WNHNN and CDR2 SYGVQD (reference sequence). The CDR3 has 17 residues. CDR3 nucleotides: TGCGCCAGCAGTGAGGGGGGGTCAGCCCAAGGAACCGGGGAGCTGTTTTTT. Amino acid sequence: CASSEGGSAQGTGELFF.

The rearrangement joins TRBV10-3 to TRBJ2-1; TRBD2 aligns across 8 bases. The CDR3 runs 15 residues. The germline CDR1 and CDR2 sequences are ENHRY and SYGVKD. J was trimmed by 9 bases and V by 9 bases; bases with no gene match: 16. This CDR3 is CAIKSGREGPLEQFF. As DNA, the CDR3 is TGTGCCATTAAGAGCGGGAGAGAGGGCCCACTTGAGCAGTTCTTC.